This is a list of T cell receptor beta chains from one sample in a study of cytomegalovirus exposure and HLA in healthy donors. Repertoires were generated with immunoSEQ multiplex PCR, while TCRdb's copy carries only in-frame clones and drops some. The sample comprises 100,000 to 150,000 clones, about 80% of which are singletons, and about 8.9% rests with the top ten. Sequencing was done on a sample of PBMCs. The receptors were gathered from a man in his thirties or forties in good health and CMV-seropositive. Each CDR3 is given without its conserved first and last residue.

TRBV7-2,TRBJ1-2,ASSLYRGEVRGYT
TRBV6-1,TRBJ1-5,ASSGGRAGQPQH
TRBV6-1,TRBJ2-5,ASRAGGVETQY
TRBV10-1,TRBJ1-6,ASSESRPDGGWYSPLH
TRBV7-8,TRBJ2-1,ASSLVNSVNEQF
TRBV18,TRBJ1-5,ASSPQGRNQPQH
TRBV6-1,TRBJ1-5,ASSVGQGENQPQH
TRBV7-8,TRBJ2-1,ASSLQQGVGNEQF
TRBV2,TRBJ1-5,ASRPRQFYSNQPQH
TRBV9,TRBJ1-4,ASSVRGQVNEKLF
TRBV7-9,TRBJ2-2,ASAGTGGFNTGELF
TRBV6-5,TRBJ2-3,AVKLGATDTQY
TRBV27,TRBJ2-6,ASSPMEVQGYVAGANVLT
TRBV4-1,TRBJ1-2,ASSQVSLSSKNYGYT
TRBV23-1,TRBJ1-6,ASSQSNQGYNSPLH
TRBV5-1,TRBJ1-1,ASSWGPTGANTEAF
TRBV5-1,TRBJ2-1,ASSLWTGGNNEQF
TRBV6-5,TRBJ2-3,ASSYSDSTDTQY
TRBV18,TRBJ2-7,ASTTGMVGEQY
TRBV7-8,TRBJ1-6,ACREGGSYNSPLH
TRBV6-1,TRBJ1-1,ASSESLPAF
TRBV6-1,TRBJ1-5,ASVWGEGGHQPQH
TRBV27,TRBJ2-5,ASSLYSYEETQY
TRBV11-2,TRBJ2-5,ASSGWTEVETQY
TRBV19,TRBJ2-1,ASSILGGPYNEQF
TRBV27,TRBJ2-2,ASSARVLTGELF
TRBV30,TRBJ1-6,AWSGTGSSPLH
TRBV5-6,TRBJ1-1,ASRPRQGRGWAF
TRBV7-3,TRBJ2-7,ASSRDGSLSYEQY
TRBV9,TRBJ1-1,ASSRETNTEAF
TRBV7-2,TRBJ1-2,ASSLGDPAGT
TRBV19,TRBJ2-4,ASSIGQGGSIQY
TRBV6-1,TRBJ2-1,ASGRTGYNEQF
TRBV9,TRBJ2-6,ASSVRTGASGANGLT
TRBV4-1,TRBJ1-1,ASSQEVMWERRVNTEAF
TRBV7-3,TRBJ1-1,ASSLNRDTEAF
TRBV28,TRBJ2-3,ASRQAGTGVDTQY
TRBV27,TRBJ1-6,ASSLEWGPALGWFDSPLH
TRBV11-2,TRBJ1-1,ASSREMVTANTEAF
TRBV28,TRBJ2-3,ASSAAGTSGETQY
TRBV7-8,TRBJ1-1,ASSLRDRATEAF
TRBV28,TRBJ1-5,ASSPGTGGSKPQH
TRBV7-3,TRBJ1-1,ASSPKGTGADTEAF
TRBV10-3,TRBJ1-5,ASSFQGAAQPQH
TRBV12-5,TRBJ1-2,ASDEDRGWANYGYT
TRBV4-1,TRBJ1-1,ASSQGPIEAF
TRBV1,TRBJ2-5,TSSQEGMGPSGGPNYQETQY
TRBV5-1,TRBJ1-3,ASSLVSGGGNTIY
TRBV5-1,TRBJ1-5,ASSLEGFSYQPQH
TRBV7-9,TRBJ2-1,ASSLGGLPYNEQF